This is a list of T cell receptor beta chains from one sample in a study of metastatic and nonmetastatic thyroid tumors. TCRdb re-called clones via MiXCR from the PCR reads. In the table there are 39,000 or so clones, approximately 20% of which are singletons. The sequencing input was blood. Receptor source: a female donor with papillary thyroid cancer or a benign thyroid nodule (not recorded which). Some clones in this sample may be carry-over from other donors' samples. The CDR3 runs from the conserved cysteine through the conserved F or W. The D gene is left open where the match is weak. The size entry is marked missing in some rows and otherwise reads once, few, many or a size class.

V: TRBV27; D: NA; size: many; J: TRBJ2-5; CDR3: CASSFSGHRAVQETQYF; DNA: TGTGCCAGCAGTTTCTCCGGCCACAGGGCCGTCCAAGAGACCCAGTACTTC
V: TRBV20-1; D: NA; size: many; J: TRBJ1-1; CDR3: CSARRGQTNTEAFF; DNA: TGCAGTGCTAGAAGGGGACAAACGAACACTGAAGCTTTCTTT
V: TRBV6-2/TRBV6-3; D: NA; size: NA; J: TRBJ2-7; CDR3: CASSLRAYEQYF; DNA: TGTGCCAGCAGTTTAAGGGCTTACGAGCAGTACTTC
V: TRBV11-2; D: NA; size: many; J: TRBJ2-7; CDR3: CASSLSLAEYEQYF; DNA: TGTGCCAGCAGCTTAAGCCTTGCAGAATACGAGCAGTACTTC
V: TRBV9; D: NA; size: NA; J: TRBJ1-6; CDR3: CASTAGLLPSPLHF; DNA: TGTGCCAGCACTGCCGGGCTGCTTCCTTCACCCCTCCACTTT
V: TRBV20-1; D: NA; size: NA; J: TRBJ1-2; CDR3: CSATVSGRILSYGYTF; DNA: TGCAGTGCTACGGTTTCGGGGAGAATCCTTTCCTATGGCTACACCTTC
V: TRBV2; D: NA; size: many; J: TRBJ1-4; CDR3: CASSVWEGNEKLFF; DNA: TGTGCCAGCAGTGTCTGGGAAGGGAATGAAAAACTGTTTTTT
V: TRBV28; D: TRBD1; size: many; J: TRBJ2-1; CDR3: CASSGPGTGGAGEQFF; DNA: TGTGCCAGCAGTGGCCCAGGGACAGGGGGCGCAGGAGAGCAGTTCTTC
V: TRBV7-2; D: NA; size: many; J: TRBJ2-7; CDR3: CASSFDPYEQYF; DNA: TGTGCCAGCAGCTTCGACCCCTACGAGCAGTACTTC
V: TRBV12-3/TRBV12-4; D: NA; size: NA; J: TRBJ2-6; CDR3: CASRSGHSGANVLTF; DNA: TGTGCCAGCAGATCTGGACACTCTGGGGCCAACGTCCTTACTTTC
V: TRBV2; D: NA; size: NA; J: TRBJ2-4; CDR3: CASSELKNIQYF; DNA: TGTGCCAGCAGTGAACTCAAAAACATTCAGTACTTC
V: TRBV27; D: TRBD1; size: many; J: TRBJ2-1; CDR3: CASSLGTGVNEQFF; DNA: TGTGCCAGCAGTTTAGGGACAGGGGTCAATGAGCAGTTCTTC
V: TRBV12-3/TRBV12-4; D: NA; size: many; J: TRBJ2-3; CDR3: CASRPPRDASTDTQYF; DNA: TGTGCCAGCAGACCCCCGCGGGACGCTAGCACAGATACGCAGTATTTT
V: TRBV20-1; D: NA; size: few; J: TRBJ2-2; CDR3: CSAARQGANTGELFF; DNA: TGCAGTGCTGCCCGCCAGGGCGCGAACACCGGGGAGCTGTTTTTT
V: TRBV11-2; D: TRBD1; size: NA; J: TRBJ2-5; CDR3: CASNIDRKRQGIQETQYF; DNA: TGTGCCAGCAATATAGACCGTAAAAGACAGGGCATCCAAGAGACCCAGTACTTC
V: TRBV12-3/TRBV12-4; D: NA; size: many; J: TRBJ2-7; CDR3: CASRRLASAYEQYF; DNA: TGTGCCAGCAGGAGGCTAGCCTCGGCCTACGAGCAGTACTTC
V: TRBV6-1; D: NA; size: many; J: TRBJ2-7; CDR3: CASSEGYEQYF; DNA: TGTGCCAGCAGTGAGGGATACGAGCAGTACTTC
V: TRBV7-2; D: NA; size: few; J: TRBJ2-7; CDR3: CASSLPLDEQYF; DNA: TGTGCCAGCAGTTTACCCCTAGACGAGCAGTACTTC
V: TRBV11-2; D: NA; size: NA; J: TRBJ2-1; CDR3: CASSLHVVSYNEQFF; DNA: TGTGCCAGCAGCTTACACGTCGTCTCCTACAATGAGCAGTTTTTC
V: TRBV5-1; D: NA; size: many; J: TRBJ2-4; CDR3: CASSHGQPGAKNIQYF; DNA: TGCGCCAGCAGCCATGGACAGCCCGGAGCCAAAAACATTCAGTACTTC
V: TRBV7-2; D: TRBD2; size: many; J: TRBJ2-3; CDR3: CASSRTSPDTQYF; DNA: TGTGCCAGCAGCAGGACTAGTCCAGATACGCAGTATTTT
V: TRBV6-1; D: NA; size: few; J: TRBJ2-1; CDR3: CASSPRAAYNEQFF; DNA: TGTGCCAGCAGCCCACGTGCCGCCTACAATGAGCAGTTCTTC
V: TRBV10-3; D: NA; size: NA; J: TRBJ2-3; CDR3: CAISVGVTHYF; DNA: TGTGCCATCAGTGTCGGAGTTACGCACTATTTT
V: TRBV4-1; D: NA; size: NA; J: TRBJ2-3; CDR3: CASSPALTSTDTQYF; DNA: TGCGCCAGCAGCCCCGCGCTAACTAGCACAGATACGCAGTATTTT
V: TRBV28; D: NA; size: many; J: TRBJ2-5; CDR3: CASRGAGEAETQYF; DNA: TGTGCCAGCAGGGGGGCGGGAGAGGCGGAGACCCAGTACTTC
V: TRBV19; D: TRBD1; size: few; J: TRBJ2-7; CDR3: CASMDRDSYEQYF; DNA: TGTGCCAGTATGGACAGGGACTCCTACGAGCAGTACTTC
V: TRBV6-2/TRBV6-3; D: TRBD1; size: few; J: TRBJ1-2; CDR3: CASSYSDRGYGYTF; DNA: TGTGCCAGCAGTTACTCCGACAGGGGCTATGGCTACACCTTC
V: TRBV28; D: NA; size: NA; J: TRBJ2-7; CDR3: CASSYSMQETYEQYF; DNA: TGTGCCAGCAGTTACTCGATGCAGGAGACCTACGAGCAGTACTTC
V: TRBV7-2; D: NA; size: many; J: TRBJ1-2; CDR3: CASSPGQTYGYTF; DNA: TGTGCCAGCAGCCCGGGCCAAACATATGGCTACACCTTC
V: TRBV4-2; D: NA; size: many; J: TRBJ1-5; CDR3: CASSQDRVTGQPQHF; DNA: TGTGCCAGCAGCCAAGATAGGGTTACTGGTCAGCCCCAGCATTTT
V: TRBV5-6; D: NA; size: many; J: TRBJ2-5; CDR3: CASSLGGRMETQYF; DNA: TGTGCCAGCAGCTTGGGTGGAAGGATGGAGACCCAGTACTTC
V: TRBV28; D: NA; size: many; J: TRBJ2-3; CDR3: CASSSTENTQYF; DNA: TGTGCCAGCAGTTCGACAGAGAATACGCAGTATTTT
V: TRBV7-6; D: NA; size: NA; J: TRBJ2-7; CDR3: CASSSTSFHEQYF; DNA: TGTGCCAGCAGCTCCACTAGTTTTCACGAGCAGTACTTC
V: TRBV3-1; D: TRBD2; size: many; J: TRBJ2-7; CDR3: CASSQTFGGGLYEQYF; DNA: TGTGCCAGCAGCCAAACCTTCGGGGGGGGGCTCTACGAGCAGTACTTC
V: TRBV6-1; D: NA; size: many; J: TRBJ1-3; CDR3: CASSEGSRISSGNTIYF; DNA: TGTGCCAGCAGTGAAGGGAGCCGGATTAGCTCTGGAAACACCATATATTTT
V: TRBV19; D: NA; size: medium-sized; J: TRBJ1-2; CDR3: CASSWGPANYGYTF; DNA: TGTGCCAGTAGTTGGGGACCAGCTAACTATGGCTACACCTTC
V: TRBV7-2; D: TRBD1; size: many; J: TRBJ2-1; CDR3: CASSLMGQGWDEQFF; DNA: TGTGCCAGCAGCTTAATGGGACAGGGGTGGGATGAGCAGTTCTTC
V: TRBV15; D: TRBD1; size: many; J: TRBJ1-6; CDR3: CATSMRQGYYNSPLHF; DNA: TGTGCCACCAGCATGAGACAGGGTTATTATAATTCACCCCTCCACTTT
V: TRBV9; D: NA; size: many; J: TRBJ1-4; CDR3: CASSQTATNEKLFF; DNA: TGTGCCAGCAGCCAGACAGCAACTAATGAAAAACTGTTTTTT
V: TRBV4-3; D: NA; size: many; J: TRBJ2-4; CDR3: CASSQDGTRGVVIQYF; DNA: TGCGCCAGCAGCCAAGATGGCACTAGAGGAGTGGTCATTCAGTACTTC
V: TRBV7-2; D: NA; size: many; J: TRBJ2-7; CDR3: CASSLSRGEEQYF; DNA: TGTGCCAGCAGCTTAAGTAGAGGGGAGGAGCAGTACTTC
V: TRBV20-1; D: NA; size: many; J: TRBJ1-1; CDR3: CSARDVGRVNTEASF; DNA: TGCAGTGCTAGAGATGTGGGCCGGGTGAACACTGAAGCTTCCTTT
V: TRBV6-2/TRBV6-3; D: TRBD1; size: few; J: TRBJ2-7; CDR3: CASNRQGPYEQYF; DNA: TGTGCCAGCAATCGACAGGGTCCCTACGAGCAGTACTTC
V: TRBV20-1; D: NA; size: medium-sized; J: TRBJ2-7; CDR3: CSARVRDYEQYF; DNA: TGCAGTGCTAGAGTGCGGGACTACGAGCAGTACTTC
V: TRBV28; D: NA; size: NA; J: TRBJ2-3; CDR3: CASSLGDTQYF; DNA: TGTGCCAGCAGTTTGGGGGATACGCAGTATTTT
V: TRBV4-1; D: TRBD1; size: NA; J: TRBJ1-4; CDR3: CASSLAGTGVEKLFF; DNA: TGCGCCAGCAGCCTCGCCGGGACAGGGGTAGAAAAACTGTTTTTT
V: TRBV27; D: NA; size: many; J: TRBJ2-7; CDR3: CASGAYEQYF; DNA: TGTGCCAGCGGTGCCTACGAGCAGTACTTC
V: TRBV12-3/TRBV12-4; D: NA; size: many; J: TRBJ1-6; CDR3: CASSLGYGAPLHF; DNA: TGTGCCAGCAGTTTAGGCTATGGGGCACCCCTCCACTTT
V: TRBV7-2; D: TRBD2; size: many; J: TRBJ2-2; CDR3: CASKVAGGPVTGELFF; DNA: TGTGCCAGCAAAGTGGCGGGAGGGCCGGTCACCGGGGAGCTGTTTTTT
V: TRBV20-1; D: NA; size: many; J: TRBJ1-1; CDR3: CSASGDSRNTEAFF; DNA: TGCAGTGCTAGCGGCGACAGCAGGAACACTGAAGCTTTCTTT
V: TRBV5-1; D: NA; size: NA; J: TRBJ2-3; CDR3: CAISLQGFERPLLMQYF; DNA: TGCGCCATCAGCTTACAGGGATTCGAGCGGCCATTGTTGATGCAGTATTTT
V: TRBV2; D: TRBD2; size: medium-sized; J: TRBJ2-1; CDR3: CASSEWASGKQFF; DNA: TGTGCCAGCAGTGAATGGGCTAGCGGAAAGCAGTTCTTC
V: TRBV7-9; D: TRBD2; size: many; J: TRBJ2-1; CDR3: CASRWGRANNEQFF; DNA: TGTGCCAGCAGATGGGGGAGGGCGAACAATGAGCAGTTCTTC
V: TRBV27; D: NA; size: many; J: TRBJ2-3; CDR3: CASSFSYTDTQYF; DNA: TGTGCCAGCAGTTTCTCATACACAGATACGCAGTATTTT
V: TRBV28; D: TRBD1; size: medium-sized; J: TRBJ2-7; CDR3: CASSYQQGLHYEQYF; DNA: TGTGCCAGCAGTTATCAACAGGGGCTCCATTACGAGCAGTACTTC
V: TRBV5-1; D: NA; size: NA; J: TRBJ2-2; CDR3: CASSLGDGSNTGELFF; DNA: TGCGCCAGCAGCTTGGGTGACGGGTCGAACACCGGGGAGCTGTTTTTT
V: TRBV12-3/TRBV12-4; D: NA; size: NA; J: TRBJ2-1; CDR3: CASISPWAGQFF; DNA: TGTGCCAGCATTTCTCCTTGGGCCGGGCAGTTCTTC